These T cell receptor beta chains were read from a single sample in a study of blood T cells in healthy people across ages. TCRdb re-called the 5' RACE reads through MiXCR, storing one row per CDR3 protein. The profile shows more than 1.4 million distinct CDR3 sequences, 42% of them singletons. Material for sequencing was blood. Receptors were obtained from a woman between 18 and 29 years old in good health. Both conserved end residues are part of each CDR3. The order of the fields is clone size, V gene, D gene, J gene, CDR3 protein, CDR3 DNA. D genes are given only for firm matches. Expanded clones are given a class, and other clones once, few, many or no size at all.

few	TRBV6-6	-	TRBJ2-1	CASSYGANQGYNEQFF	TGTGCCAGCAGTTACGGGGCCAATCAGGGGTACAATGAGCAGTTCTTC
-	TRBV5-1	TRBD2	TRBJ2-2	CASSLDGLAGYTGELFF	TGCGCCAGCAGCTTGGATGGGCTAGCGGGTTACACCGGGGAGCTGTTTTTT
-	TRBV12-3/TRBV12-4	TRBD2	TRBJ2-1	CASRPLAPGLAGGAGYEQFF	TGTGCCAGCAGACCACTAGCCCCAGGACTAGCGGGGGGGGCCGGGTATGAGCAGTTCTTC
-	TRBV5-5	TRBD1	TRBJ2-1	CASSPRGQGGIREQFF	TGTGCCAGTTCACCCAGGGGACAGGGGGGAATACGTGAGCAGTTCTTC
few	TRBV5-1	-	TRBJ1-4	CASSFQGLNEKLFF	TGCGCCAGCAGCTTCCAGGGACTAAATGAAAAACTGTTTTTT
-	TRBV4-2	TRBD1	TRBJ2-7	CASSHVGTAYEQYF	TGTGCCAGCAGCCACGTAGGGACAGCCTACGAGCAGTACTTC
few	TRBV14	TRBD2	TRBJ2-1	CASSPFTSGSYNEQFF	TGTGCCAGCAGCCCCTTCACTAGCGGTTCCTACAATGAGCAGTTCTTC
-	TRBV13	TRBD2	TRBJ2-5	CASSRSGTETQYF	TGTGCCAGCAGCCGTAGCGGGACGGAGACCCAGTACTTC
many	TRBV20-1	TRBD2	TRBJ2-5	CSAETSGSLKTQYF	TGCAGTGCCGAGACTAGCGGGAGCTTAAAGACCCAGTACTTC
-	TRBV6-5	TRBD2	TRBJ2-7	CASSYSASGRGYEQYF	TGTGCCAGCAGTTACTCGGCTAGCGGGAGGGGGTACGAGCAGTACTTC
few	TRBV27	TRBD1	TRBJ1-2	CASSLSGTGAGYGYTF	TGTGCCAGCAGTTTGTCCGGGACAGGGGCAGGGTATGGCTACACCTTC
-	TRBV4-1	-	TRBJ2-7	CASSRGLMTYEQYF	TGCGCCAGCAGCCGGGGACTGATGACCTACGAGCAGTACTTC
few	TRBV12-3/TRBV12-4	-	TRBJ2-7	CASSSDRFLGYEQYF	TGTGCCAGCAGCAGTGACAGGTTCTTAGGTTACGAGCAGTACTTC
-	TRBV20-1	-	TRBJ1-2	CSARDMTNYGYTF	TGCAGTGCTAGAGATATGACTAACTATGGCTACACCTTC
-	TRBV14	-	TRBJ2-7	CASSLGLLREQYF	TGTGCCAGCAGCTTGGGGCTGCTGAGAGAGCAGTACTTC
few	TRBV6-1	TRBD2	TRBJ2-1	CASSVYRGLAINEQFF	TGTGCCAGCAGTGTCTACAGGGGACTAGCTATCAATGAGCAGTTCTTC
-	TRBV20-1	-	TRBJ2-2	CSARAWTGGGGRELFF	TGCAGTGCTAGAGCCTGGACAGGAGGGGGAGGAAGGGAGCTGTTTTTT
-	TRBV21-1	-	TRBJ2-1	CASSKASGRKIEQFF	TGTGCCAGCAGCAAAGCTAGCGGGAGGAAGATTGAGCAGTTCTTC